This TCR beta chain was identified in a study of T cell repertoires in cytomegalovirus infection. TCRdb reanalysed the reads using MiXCR and keeps one entry per CDR3 protein. This table has roughly 500,000 distinct CDR3 sequences, roughly a third appearing once. This clonotype has at least ten counts. Antigen unknown. Trimming removed 5 bases at V and 5 bases at J, with 12 bases between. Looked up from germline, CDR1 is SGHTA and CDR2 is FQGNSA. The CDR3 covers 13 residues. The receptor's source is a human donor in good health (CMV status not recorded). Some clones in this sample may be carry-over from other donors' samples. The sequencing used cultured PBMCs, collected from culture after CMV antigen stimulation. The chain carries TRBV7-2 and TRBJ2-5; the D gene is possibly TRBD2 (6 bases). CDR3 sequence (DNA): TGTGCCAGCAGCCCCTACCGGGAGGAGACCCAGTACTTC. The encoded protein is CASSPYREETQYF. The complete variable domain, with remaining parts taken from reference TRBV7-2 and TRBJ2-5, reads GAGVSQSPSNKVTEKGKDVELRCDPISGHTALYWYRQSLGQGLEFLIYFQGNSAPDKSGLPSDRFSAERTGGSVSTLTIQRTQQEDSAVYLCASSPYREETQYFGPGTRLLVL.